A single sample is the source of the 15 T cell receptor beta chains below, sequenced in a study of T cells in Graves' hyperthyroidism and ophthalmopathy. Researchers amplified the TCR beta CDR3 regions from RNA transcripts. The HTBI primer set served for first-round RT-PCR of the TCR CDR3. One entry per CDR3 protein results from TCRdb running MiXCR on the multiplex PCR reads. Among approximately 690,000 distinct CDR3 sequences, more than 12% were seen once, and the ten largest hold approximately 12%. The sample was blood. The source is a woman aged 45-59 years with Graves' ophthalmopathy.

This clonotype was recorded many times. The V and J genes are TRBV12-3 or TRBV12-4 and TRBJ1-1; D remains unclear. Trimming took off 3 bases at V and 1 base at J, with 9 bases between the two ends. The CDR3 contains 14 residues. CDR3: CASSFGRQNTEAFF. CDR3 in DNA: TGTGCCAGCAGTTTCGGGCGACAGAACACTGAAGCTTTCTTT.

This clonotype was counted many times. V gene TRBV27 combines with J gene TRBJ2-7; D is uncertain. The CDR3 consists of 11 residues. V was clipped by 8 bases and J by 4 bases, with 9 bases between them. Germline loops: CDR1 MNHEY, CDR2 SMNVEV (reference sequence). CDR3 nucleotide sequence: TGTGCCAGCGGAACTGTATACGAGCAGTACTTC. Residues: CASGTVYEQYF.

This clonotype has at least ten counts. The gene calls are TRBV12-3 or TRBV12-4 and TRBJ2-5; weak D call: TRBD1 (6 bases). The V end was cut by 5 bases, the J end by 4 bases, with 17 bases between. This CDR3 contains 15 residues. The CDR3 reads CASSQSEDSGETQYF. The CDR3 DNA reads TGTGCCAGCAGTCAGAGCGAGGACAGCGGAGAGACCCAGTACTTC.

This clonotype was counted ten times or more. The V gene is TRBV5-1, the J gene TRBJ2-7; 10 positions agree with TRBD1. J gave up 0 bases and V 4 bases, and 7 bases lay outside the gene matches. CDR3 length: 16 amino acids. The germline V gene has CDR1 SGHRS and CDR2 YFSETQ. In DNA form, the CDR3 reads TGCGCCAGCAGCGCGACAGGGGGCCCCCTCTCCTACGAGCAGTACTTC. Encoded protein: CASSATGGPLSYEQYF.

This rearrangement joins TRBV10-3 to TRBJ2-4; possibly TRBD2 for D (6 bases). V shed 2 bases and J shed 3 bases, with 17 bases lying between them. The V gene's germline CDR1 is ENHRY and CDR2 SYGVKD. This CDR3 is 17 amino acids long. CDR3 nucleotides: TGTGCCATCAGTGAGCCTACTAGCCCTAATGGCAAAAACATTCAGTACTTC. This translates into CAISEPTSPNGKNIQYF.

The table lists this clonotype with many counts. The chain links TRBV11-3 to TRBJ1-1; D is unclear. Germline V gives CDR1 SGHNT, CDR2 YENEEA. The CDR3 totals 13 residues. V gave up 5 bases and J gave up 1 base, with 8 bases separating them. The CDR3 region is CASSPKRNTEAFF. For the CDR3, the DNA is TGTGCCAGCAGCCCCAAAAGGAACACTGAAGCTTTCTTT.

V is TRBV4-3 and J is TRBJ2-7; a possible D gene is TRBD1 (5 bases). CDR1 LGHNA and CDR2 YSLEER come from the germline V gene. Trimming removed 3 bases at V and 3 bases at J, with 9 bases between. This CDR3 is 13 amino acids long. CDR3 region: CASSQRDSYEQYF. The CDR3 DNA sequence: TGCGCCAGCAGCCAGCGAGACAGCTACGAGCAGTACTTC.

This rearrangement joins TRBV5-6 to TRBJ2-7; D unresolved. The CDR3 is 14 residues long. Germline loops: CDR1 SGHDT, CDR2 YYEEEE. V dropped 0 bases and J dropped 0 bases, with 7 bases sitting between them. CDR3 in DNA: TGTGCCAGCAGCTTGGGGCAGTTCTCCTACGAGCAGTACTTC. Translated: CASSLGQFSYEQYF.

This clonotype was seen repeatedly, ten times or more. The chain carries TRBV20-1 and TRBJ1-2; D might be TRBD1 (5 bases). V was cut by 2 bases and J by 0 bases, with 13 bases left in between. This CDR3 spans 15 amino acids. Germline CDR1 reads DFQATT; CDR2 reads SNEGSKA (reference sequence). CDR3 DNA: TGCAGTGCTAGACCTTGGGACGGTACTAACTATGGCTACACCTTC. Protein product: CSARPWDGTNYGYTF.

The sample holds many counts of this clonotype. This chain links TRBV28 with TRBJ2-7, with 7 bases fitting TRBD1. This CDR3 has 14 residues. CDR1 is MDHEN, CDR2 SYDVKM, per germline. Trimming removed 5 bases from V and 2 bases from J; junction bases left unmatched: 6. The CDR3, as DNA: TGTGCCAGCAGTCGGACAGGCGCCACCTACGAGCAGTACTTC. The encoded protein is CASSRTGATYEQYF.

V is TRBV19 and J is TRBJ1-5; TRBD1 matches at 10 bases. The CDR3 runs 16 residues. V lost 2 bases to trimming and J lost 3 bases; unmatched junction nucleotides: 4. The V gene's germline CDR1 is LNHDA and CDR2 SQIVND (reference sequence). The CDR3 DNA reads as TGTGCCAGTAGTATACGGGACAGGGGCTACAATCAGCCCCAGCATTTT. Amino acid sequence: CASSIRDRGYNQPQHF.

This clonotype was seen at least ten times. The chain joins TRBV5-1 to TRBJ1-1; D is possibly TRBD1 (5 bases). CDR1 and CDR2 from the germline V gene are SGHRS and YFSETQ. The CDR3 consists of 15 residues. V gave up 0 bases and J gave up 0 bases, with 9 bases separating them. The CDR3 DNA sequence: TGCGCCAGCAGCTTGGGGGGCGGGGTGAACACTGAAGCTTTCTTT. Its translation is CASSLGGGVNTEAFF.

This clonotype was seen repeatedly, ten times or more. The chain uses TRBV29-1 and TRBJ2-1; 10 bases line up with TRBD2. The germline gives CDR1 SQVTM, CDR2 ANQGSEA. The CDR3 has 16 residues. After removal of 1 base from V and 6 bases from J, the junction contained 9 bases not matched to a gene. This chain's CDR3 is CSVEGKASGGLNEQFF. As DNA, the CDR3 is TGCAGCGTTGAAGGGAAGGCTAGCGGGGGACTCAATGAGCAGTTCTTC.

The genes are TRBV20-1 and TRBJ1-5, with D tentatively TRBD1 (6 bases). Germline CDR1 is DFQATT and CDR2 is SNEGSKA (reference sequence). The V gene lost 2 bases and the J gene lost 4 bases, with 12 bases spanning the gap. The CDR3 runs 14 residues. CDR3 nucleotides: TGCAGTGCTAGATTACAGGGTGGTAATCAGCCCCAGCATTTT. Encoded protein: CSARLQGGNQPQHF.

This clonotype was recorded at least ten times. The V and J genes are TRBV7-9 and TRBJ2-2, with D perhaps matching TRBD1 (5 bases). V dropped 4 bases and J dropped 4 bases, with 7 bases sitting between them. The CDR3 has 13 residues. In germline, CDR1 is SEHNR, CDR2 FQNEAQ (reference sequence). CDR3: CASSSGSTGELFF. For the CDR3, the DNA is TGTGCCAGCAGCTCAGGGTCCACCGGGGAGCTGTTTTTT. Looking up the rest from reference TRBV7-9 and TRBJ2-2 gives the full variable domain: DTGVSQNPRHKITKRGQNVTFRCDPISEHNRLYWYRQTLGQGPEFLTYFQNEAQLEKSRLLSDRFSAERPKGSFSTLEIQRTEQGDSAMYLCASSSGSTGELFFGEGSRLTVL.